This T cell receptor (beta chain) is from a study of human T cells and chemical hapten exposure (dated by TCRdb to the early 2020s). Some background on the complete study: For sensitization, 2% DPC in acetone was applied to a 2 cm by 2 cm area of upper inner arm skin. Weekly therapeutic DPC doses were additionally applied to the scalp of patients throughout the approximately 25-week study period. Patch testing was performed on the upper back with Finn chambers containing 0.01% DPC, and the patch tests were scored after 6 days according to International Contact Dermatitis Research Group standards. Most of the patients in the cohort were female, and the cohort covered alopecia areata with under or over 50% scalp involvement, alopecia totalis and alopecia universalis. Libraries were pooled for sequencing, and per-sample TCR yields varied mainly because of small differences in library volumes within the pool. Peripheral blood TCR repertoire changes were tracked in vivo in alopecia patients during primary and secondary sensitization to the hapten diphenylcyclopropenone (DPC). Patient blood was sampled pre-sensitization (week 0) and at 2, 6 and about 24 weeks after DPC sensitization. Around 29 alopecia patients provided blood for TCR sequencing at one to four time points (pre-sensitization, 2, 6 and 24 weeks). Overall study outcomes, separate from this receptor: The number of TCRs above 1 in 1000 frequency did not change with DPC sensitization; there was no evidence of global repertoire structure alterations. Repeated subsampling changed both the strength of the expansion versus patch-test correlation and the threshold at which the correlation became significant. Patch test score correlated positively with the number of PT1 expanded TCRs, reaching significance at thresholds 8, 16 and 32 but not at 4. All patients had alopecia, a presumed autoimmune disease, so their immune response might differ from that of healthy individuals. Compared with pre-sensitization or healthy control sets, expanded TCRs formed significantly more large CDR3 similarity clusters, which is consistent with antigen-driven responses.

Library generation was performed with RACE. The instrument given in TCRdb is NextSeq 500. Library preparation attached unique molecular identifiers to individual cDNA molecules for quantitative, reproducible TCR counting. From each blood RNA sample, both TCR alpha and TCR beta chains were sequenced. The study's processing was this. A median of roughly 99,000 TCRs per sample was observed, with a range of 23,224 to 690,600. The Decombinator software suite was used to annotate the V, J and CDR3 of the TCR reads. For PS versus PT1 abundance plots, all samples were subsampled to the same number of TCRs (28,000). TCRs were defined as expanded if absent before sensitization and observed at least eight times at the 2-week time point. Using fastp trimming at Q25 and MiXCR clonotype assembly, TCRdb reanalyzed the public sequencing data and kept in-frame beta chains. CDR3 protein duplicates are merged, each entry listing the most common genes and DNA. For this entry, the V and J calls and clone size follow TCRdb and not the study's own pipeline. The table for this sample lists approximately 350,000 distinct CDR3 sequences; around 7% of them were counted only once. Approximately 8.9% of the sample goes to the ten largest clones.

This clonotype appeared a few times. This receptor's antigen is unknown. Base quality data are lacking; no much larger clone is found one base away. The sample's time point label, in plain terms: patch test 1, 2 weeks after DPC sensitization. The sample's treatment or condition label, in plain terms: therapeutic diphenylcyclopropenone sensitization with weekly scalp DPC. At each patch-test visit, blood was drawn before the patch test was applied. To be eligible, patients had to be aged 18 to 70, diagnosed with alopecia and judged suitable for DPC therapy, while pregnant patients were excluded. Unfractionated whole blood was collected in Tempus Blood RNA tubes, and total RNA was extracted from that blood. CDR3 length: 13 amino acids, cysteine to phenylalanine. Only the CDR3 DNA is retained, 39 bases long and in frame from the first base. V lost 7 bases and J lost 7 bases; the stretch between them is 14 bases long. CDR1 MNHEY and CDR2 SVGAGI are derived from the germline V gene.

The material was whole blood, obtained in connection with sensitization to the hapten diphenylcyclopropenone (DPC). This sequence originates from a woman aged 18-29 years with alopecia areata. Some clones in this sample may be carry-over from other donors' samples. The rearranged segments are TRBV6-5 and TRBJ1-5; no D gene call is confident. The CDR3 protein: CASKAEEGQPQHF. The bases read TGTGCCAGCAAGGCGGAGGAGGGACAGCCCCAGCATTTT.